This section outlines one T cell receptor (beta chain) sequence together with its context. Its specificity is unknown. The sample belongs to a study of cytomegalovirus exposure and HLA in healthy donors. Whole-study findings and limits: There were around 160 TCR beta chains listed as cytomegalovirus-associated. Within a later analysis, the majority of CMV-associated TCR beta chains appeared HLA-restricted. As a later analysis revealed, the rate of TCR association differed by HLA locus, with DRB1 most and HLA-C fewest.

The study ran its PCR with 60 Vbeta and 13 Jbeta primers. Sequenced by immunoSEQ multiplex PCR; TCRdb stores in-frame clones only, minus some. Among about 100,000 clones listed, 65% to 85% were seen once. The sequence came from a man aged 50-59 years in good health and CMV-seronegative. The source material was PBMCs.

CDR3 region: CASGGGSGASSYEQYF. CDR3 in DNA: TGTGCCAGCGGCGGAGGTAGTGGTGCCAGCTCCTACGAGCAGTACTTC. The rearrangement uses TRBV2 and TRBJ2-7; perhaps TRBD2 as D (5 bases). The CDR3 length is 16 residues. V was cut by 8 bases and J by 0 bases, with 20 bases left in between. Germline CDR1 is SNHLY and CDR2 is FYNNEI.